Only a few counts were recorded for the clone carrying this TCR beta chain. Trimming removed 3 bases from V and 5 bases from J, with 11 bases in between. The germline CDR1 and CDR2 sequences are LNHNV and YYDKDF (reference sequence). The length of the CDR3 is 14 residues. This entry is derived from a study of blood T cell repertoires in COVID-19. Whole-study context: Whether acute or convalescent, the COVID-19 samples came from the United States, Italy and Spain. T cells, B-cell-depleted T cells, or PBMCs supplied cDNA or gDNA.

Per the original data handling: For nucleated cells, counts were estimated from reference gene primer amplification. Using immunoSEQ multiplex PCR, the repertoire was profiled, and TCRdb retains in-frame clones only, with some absent. V and J calls and clone size are as listed in that table; D and trimming were resolved from the DNA. In the table there are around 68,000 clones, 80% to 90% of which are singletons. Sequenced sample: peripheral blood. This chain links TRBV15 with TRBJ2-1; a weak D match, TRBD2 (5 bases). This receptor was obtained from a man in his fifties or sixties with acute or convalescent COVID-19. The chain's CDR3 is CATSSLGVNNEQFF. The CDR3 DNA follows: TGTGCCACCAGCAGCCTCGGGGTAAACAATGAGCAGTTCTTC.